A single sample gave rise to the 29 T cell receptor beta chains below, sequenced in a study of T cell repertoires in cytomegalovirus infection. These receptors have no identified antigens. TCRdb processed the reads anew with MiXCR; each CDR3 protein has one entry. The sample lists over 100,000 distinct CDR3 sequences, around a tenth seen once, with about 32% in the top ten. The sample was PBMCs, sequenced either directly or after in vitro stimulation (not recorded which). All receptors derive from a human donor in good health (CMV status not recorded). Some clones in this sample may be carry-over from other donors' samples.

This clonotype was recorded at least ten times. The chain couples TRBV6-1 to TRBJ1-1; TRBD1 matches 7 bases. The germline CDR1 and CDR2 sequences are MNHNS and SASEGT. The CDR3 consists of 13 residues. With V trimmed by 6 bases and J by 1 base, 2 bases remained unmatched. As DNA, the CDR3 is TGTGCCAGCAGGGGGACAGCGAACACTGAAGCTTTCTTT. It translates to CASRGTANTEAFF.

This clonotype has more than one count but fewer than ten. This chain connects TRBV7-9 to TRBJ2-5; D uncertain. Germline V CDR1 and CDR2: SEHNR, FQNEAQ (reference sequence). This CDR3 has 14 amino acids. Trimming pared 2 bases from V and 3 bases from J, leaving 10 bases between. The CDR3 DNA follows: TGTGCCAGCAGCTTATGGCCTGTTGAAGAGACCCAGTACTTC. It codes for CASSLWPVEETQYF. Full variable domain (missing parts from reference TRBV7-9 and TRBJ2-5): DTGVSQNPRHKITKRGQNVTFRCDPISEHNRLYWYRQTLGQGPEFLTYFQNEAQLEKSRLLSDRFSAERPKGSFSTLEIQRTEQGDSAMYLCASSLWPVEETQYFGPGTRLLVL.

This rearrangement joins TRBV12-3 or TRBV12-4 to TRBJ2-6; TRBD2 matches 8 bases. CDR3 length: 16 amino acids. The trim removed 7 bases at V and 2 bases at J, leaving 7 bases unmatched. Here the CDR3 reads CASTQAGDAGANVLTF. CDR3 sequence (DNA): TGTGCCAGCACCCAAGCGGGGGACGCTGGGGCCAACGTCCTGACTTTC.

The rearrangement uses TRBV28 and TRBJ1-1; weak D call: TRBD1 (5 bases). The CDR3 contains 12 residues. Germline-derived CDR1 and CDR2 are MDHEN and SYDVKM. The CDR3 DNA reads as TGTGCGACTACTAGGGGAGCAAGAGAAGCTTTCTTT. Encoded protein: CATTRGAREAFF.

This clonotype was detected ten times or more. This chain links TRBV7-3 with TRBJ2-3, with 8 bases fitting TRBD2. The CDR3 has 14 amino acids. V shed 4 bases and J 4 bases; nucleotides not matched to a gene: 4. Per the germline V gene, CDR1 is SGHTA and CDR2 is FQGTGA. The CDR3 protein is CASSSGLVPDTQYF. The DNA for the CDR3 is TGTGCCAGCAGCTCGGGACTAGTCCCAGATACGCAGTATTTT.

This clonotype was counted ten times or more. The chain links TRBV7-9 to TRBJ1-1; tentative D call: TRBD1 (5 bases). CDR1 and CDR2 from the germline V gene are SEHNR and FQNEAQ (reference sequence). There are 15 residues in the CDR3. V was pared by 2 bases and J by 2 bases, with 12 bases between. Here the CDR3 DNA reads TGTGCCAGCAGCTTAAGGCAGGGAAAAAACACTGAAGCTTTCTTT. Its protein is CASSLRQGKNTEAFF. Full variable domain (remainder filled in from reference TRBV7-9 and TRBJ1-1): DTGVSQNPRHKITKRGQNVTFRCDPISEHNRLYWYRQTLGQGPEFLTYFQNEAQLEKSRLLSDRFSAERPKGSFSTLEIQRTEQGDSAMYLCASSLRQGKNTEAFFGQGTRLTVV.

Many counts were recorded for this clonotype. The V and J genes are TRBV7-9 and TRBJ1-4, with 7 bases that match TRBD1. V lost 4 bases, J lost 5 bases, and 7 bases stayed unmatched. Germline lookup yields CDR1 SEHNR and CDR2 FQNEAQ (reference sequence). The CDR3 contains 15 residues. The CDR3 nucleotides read TGTGCCAGCAGCTCGAGACAGGGACTAAATGAAAAACTGTTTTTT. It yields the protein CASSSRQGLNEKLFF.

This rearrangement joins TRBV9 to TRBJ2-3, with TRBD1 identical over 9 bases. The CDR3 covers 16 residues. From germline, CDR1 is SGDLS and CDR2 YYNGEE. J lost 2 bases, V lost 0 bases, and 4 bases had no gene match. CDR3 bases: TGTGCCAGCAGCGTAGGGACAGGGGATACCACAGATACGCAGTATTTT. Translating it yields CASSVGTGDTTDTQYF. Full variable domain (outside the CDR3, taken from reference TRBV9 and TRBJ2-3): DSGVTQTPKHLITATGQRVTLRCSPRSGDLSVYWYQQSLDQGLQFLIQYYNGEERAKGNILERFSAQQFPDLHSELNLSSLELGDSALYFCASSVGTGDTTDTQYFGPGTRLTVL.

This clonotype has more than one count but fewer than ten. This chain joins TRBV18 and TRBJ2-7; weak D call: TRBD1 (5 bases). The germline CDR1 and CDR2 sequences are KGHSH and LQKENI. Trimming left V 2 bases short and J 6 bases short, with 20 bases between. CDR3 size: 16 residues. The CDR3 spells CASSPFMDTGSREQYF. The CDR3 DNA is TGTGCCAGCTCACCATTTATGGACACGGGTTCTCGCGAGCAGTACTTC.

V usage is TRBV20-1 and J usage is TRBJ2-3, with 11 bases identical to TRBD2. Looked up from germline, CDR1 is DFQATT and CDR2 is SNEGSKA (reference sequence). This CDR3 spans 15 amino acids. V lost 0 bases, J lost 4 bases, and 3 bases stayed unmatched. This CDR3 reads CSARDSGRDPDTQYF. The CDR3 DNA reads TGCAGTGCTAGAGATAGCGGGAGGGACCCAGATACGCAGTATTTT.

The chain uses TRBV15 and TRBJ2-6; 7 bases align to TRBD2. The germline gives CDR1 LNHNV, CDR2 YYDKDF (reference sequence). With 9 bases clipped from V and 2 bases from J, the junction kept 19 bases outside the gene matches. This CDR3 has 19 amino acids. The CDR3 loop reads CATTSTGGGTPPGANVLTF. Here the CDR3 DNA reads TGTGCCACAACAAGTACGGGAGGCGGGACCCCCCCTGGGGCCAACGTCCTGACTTTC.

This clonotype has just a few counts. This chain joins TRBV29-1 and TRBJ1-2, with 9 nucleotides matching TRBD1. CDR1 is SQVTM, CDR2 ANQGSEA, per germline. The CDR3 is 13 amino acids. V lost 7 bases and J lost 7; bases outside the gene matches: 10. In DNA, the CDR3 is TGCAGCGCCCGGGACAGGGACGTCGCTGGCTACACCTTC. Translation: CSARDRDVAGYTF.

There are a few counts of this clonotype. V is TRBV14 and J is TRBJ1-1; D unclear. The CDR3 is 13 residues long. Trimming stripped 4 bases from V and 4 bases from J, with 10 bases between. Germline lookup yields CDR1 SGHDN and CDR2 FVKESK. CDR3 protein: CASSRQEGTEAFF. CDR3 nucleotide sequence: TGTGCCAGCAGCCGGCAGGAGGGCACTGAAGCTTTCTTT.

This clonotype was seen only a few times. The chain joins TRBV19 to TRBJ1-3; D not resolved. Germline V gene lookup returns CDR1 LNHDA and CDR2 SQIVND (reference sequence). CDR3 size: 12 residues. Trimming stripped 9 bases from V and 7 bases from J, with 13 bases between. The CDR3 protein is CASSLLGNTIYF. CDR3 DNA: TGTGCCAGCTCCCTTCTTGGGAACACCATATATTTT.

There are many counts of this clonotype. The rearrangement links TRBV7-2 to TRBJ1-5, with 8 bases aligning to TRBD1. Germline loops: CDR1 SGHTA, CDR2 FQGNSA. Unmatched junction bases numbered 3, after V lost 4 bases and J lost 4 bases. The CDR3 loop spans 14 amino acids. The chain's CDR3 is CASSSRTGNQPQHF. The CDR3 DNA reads TGTGCCAGCAGCTCTAGGACAGGGAATCAGCCCCAGCATTTT.

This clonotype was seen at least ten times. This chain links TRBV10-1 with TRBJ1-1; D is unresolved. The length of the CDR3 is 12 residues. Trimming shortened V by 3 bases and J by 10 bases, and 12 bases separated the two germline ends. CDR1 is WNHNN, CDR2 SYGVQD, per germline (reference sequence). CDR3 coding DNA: TGCGCCAGCAGTGATATCCCGGAGGGAGCTTTCTTT. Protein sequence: CASSDIPEGAFF.

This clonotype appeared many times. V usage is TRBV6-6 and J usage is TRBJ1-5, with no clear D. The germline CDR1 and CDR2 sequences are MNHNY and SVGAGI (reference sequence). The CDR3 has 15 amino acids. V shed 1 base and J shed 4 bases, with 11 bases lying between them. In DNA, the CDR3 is TGTGCCAGCAGTTACTTGAGTAGCAGAAATCAGCCCCAGCATTTT. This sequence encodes CASSYLSSRNQPQHF.

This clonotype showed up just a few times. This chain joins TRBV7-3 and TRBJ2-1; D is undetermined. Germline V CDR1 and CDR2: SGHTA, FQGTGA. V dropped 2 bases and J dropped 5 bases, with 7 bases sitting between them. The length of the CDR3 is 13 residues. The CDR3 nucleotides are TGTGCCAGCAGCTTACTTAGGGACAATGAGCAGTTCTTC. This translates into CASSLLRDNEQFF.

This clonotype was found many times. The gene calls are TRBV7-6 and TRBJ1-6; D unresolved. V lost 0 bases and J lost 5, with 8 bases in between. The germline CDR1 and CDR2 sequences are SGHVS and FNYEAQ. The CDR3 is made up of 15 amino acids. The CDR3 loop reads CASSLAMGNNSPLHF. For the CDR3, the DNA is TGTGCCAGCAGCTTAGCGATGGGGAATAATTCACCCCTCCACTTT.

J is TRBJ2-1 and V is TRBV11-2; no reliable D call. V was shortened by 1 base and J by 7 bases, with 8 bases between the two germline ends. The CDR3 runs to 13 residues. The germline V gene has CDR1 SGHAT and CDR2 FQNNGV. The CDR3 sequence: CASSLVPGNEQFF. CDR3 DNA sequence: TGTGCCAGCAGCTTAGTACCTGGGAATGAGCAGTTCTTC. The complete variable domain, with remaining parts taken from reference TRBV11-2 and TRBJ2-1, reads EAGVAQSPRYKIIEKRQSVAFWCNPISGHATLYWYQQILGQGPKLLIQFQNNGVVDDSQLPKDRFSAERLKGVDSTLKIQPAKLEDSAVYLCASSLVPGNEQFFGPGTRLTVL.

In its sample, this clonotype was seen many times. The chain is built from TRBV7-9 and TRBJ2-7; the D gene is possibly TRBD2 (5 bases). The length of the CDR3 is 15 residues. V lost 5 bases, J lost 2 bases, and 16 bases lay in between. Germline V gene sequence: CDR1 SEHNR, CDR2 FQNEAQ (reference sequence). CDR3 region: CASSPLMRGPYEQYF. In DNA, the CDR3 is TGTGCCAGCAGCCCCCTAATGAGAGGGCCCTACGAGCAGTACTTC.

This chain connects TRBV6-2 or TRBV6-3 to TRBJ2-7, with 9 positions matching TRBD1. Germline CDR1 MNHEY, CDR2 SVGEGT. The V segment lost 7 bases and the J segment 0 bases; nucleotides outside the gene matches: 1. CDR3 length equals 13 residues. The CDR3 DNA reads TGTGCCAGCACGGGACAGGGCTCCTACGAGCAGTACTTC. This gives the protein CASTGQGSYEQYF.

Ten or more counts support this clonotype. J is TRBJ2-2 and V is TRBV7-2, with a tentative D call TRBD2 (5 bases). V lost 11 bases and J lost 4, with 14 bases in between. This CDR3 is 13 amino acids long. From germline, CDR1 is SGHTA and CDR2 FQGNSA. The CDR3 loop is CAVPPRGTGELFF. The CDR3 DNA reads TGTGCCGTCCCCCCTCGGGGCACCGGGGAGCTGTTTTTT.

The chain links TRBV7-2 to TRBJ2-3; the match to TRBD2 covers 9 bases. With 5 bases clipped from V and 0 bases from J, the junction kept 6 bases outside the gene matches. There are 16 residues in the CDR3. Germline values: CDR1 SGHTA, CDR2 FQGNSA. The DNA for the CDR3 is TGTGCCAGCAGCGCGACTAGCGGAGCTAGCACAGATACGCAGTATTTT. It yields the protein CASSATSGASTDTQYF.

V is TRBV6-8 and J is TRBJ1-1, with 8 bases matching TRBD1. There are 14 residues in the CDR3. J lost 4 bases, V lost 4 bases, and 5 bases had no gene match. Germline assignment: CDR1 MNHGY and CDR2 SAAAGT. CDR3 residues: CASSFGQGLTEAFF. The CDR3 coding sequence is TGTGCCAGCAGTTTCGGACAGGGCCTCACTGAAGCTTTCTTT.

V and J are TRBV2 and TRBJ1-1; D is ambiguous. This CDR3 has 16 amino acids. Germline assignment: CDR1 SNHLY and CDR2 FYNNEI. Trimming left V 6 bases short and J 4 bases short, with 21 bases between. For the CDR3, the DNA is TGTGCCAGCAGCGGATTAAAACTAGGAAGATTCACTGAAGCTTTCTTT. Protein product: CASSGLKLGRFTEAFF.

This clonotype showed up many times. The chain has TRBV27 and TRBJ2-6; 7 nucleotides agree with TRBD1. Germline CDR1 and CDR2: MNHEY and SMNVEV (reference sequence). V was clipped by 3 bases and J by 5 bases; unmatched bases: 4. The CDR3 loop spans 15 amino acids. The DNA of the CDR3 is TGTGCCAGCAGTTTTGCGACAGGGTGGGCCAACGTCCTGACTTTC. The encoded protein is CASSFATGWANVLTF.

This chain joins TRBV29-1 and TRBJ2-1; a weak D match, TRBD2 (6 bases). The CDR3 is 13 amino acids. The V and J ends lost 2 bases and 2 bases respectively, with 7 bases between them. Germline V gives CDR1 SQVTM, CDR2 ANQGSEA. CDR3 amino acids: CSVESGAYNEQFF. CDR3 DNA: TGCAGCGTTGAATCGGGGGCCTACAATGAGCAGTTCTTC.

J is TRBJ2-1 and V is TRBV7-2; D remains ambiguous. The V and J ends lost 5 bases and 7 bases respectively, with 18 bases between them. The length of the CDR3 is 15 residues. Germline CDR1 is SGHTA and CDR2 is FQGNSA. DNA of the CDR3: TGTGCCAGCAGCCCATGGGTGGGTGCGTCGAATGAGCAGTTCTTC. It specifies CASSPWVGASNEQFF. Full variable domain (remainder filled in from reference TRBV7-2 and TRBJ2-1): GAGVSQSPSNKVTEKGKDVELRCDPISGHTALYWYRQSLGQGLEFLIYFQGNSAPDKSGLPSDRFSAERTGGSVSTLTIQRTQQEDSAVYLCASSPWVGASNEQFFGPGTRLTVL.